This T cell receptor beta chain was captured by sequencing in a study of graft-versus-host responses after intestinal transplantation. Whole-study context: All recipients were given anti-thymocyte globulin induction, and tacrolimus and steroids were then administered for roughly three years. General study results and limits: Recipient marrow harbored GvH clones, some of which surfaced first in ileum or blood.

The CDR3 runs 12 residues. Between the trimmed V and J ends, which lost 1 base and 8 bases, there was a span of 6 bases. Germline CDR1 is LGHNA and CDR2 is YNFKEQ. About this clone itself: The antigen remains undetermined.

The method was immunoSEQ multiplex PCR; TCRdb's version includes in-frame clones alone and lacks a portion of them. The sample holds over 65,000 clones; 92% are singletons and the top ten take approximately 0.64%. The specimen was PBMCs, collected 98 days after intestinal transplantation. This clonotype was sampled from a human patient who received an intestinal transplant, so some T cells may come from the graft donor. This chain joins TRBV4-2 and TRBJ2-1; D is uncertain. The CDR3 nucleotides read TGTGCCAGCAGCCAAGTTAGGGATGAGCAGTTCTTC. Protein product: CASSQVRDEQFF.